Presented here are 21 T cell receptor beta chains from one specimen sequenced in a study of blood T cell repertoires in COVID-19. Data came from immunoSEQ multiplex PCR; TCRdb stores just in-frame clones and leaves some out. Among approximately 120,000 clones listed, roughly four fifths were seen once. Material: peripheral blood. These receptors all come from a human donor in a cohort sampled during active COVID-19.

As for this clone: The same CDR3 is also encoded by other DNA sequences in this sample. This chain joins TRBV9 and TRBJ2-7; possibly TRBD2 for D (7 bases). Germline loops: CDR1 SGDLS, CDR2 YYNGEE. V was pared by 1 base and J by 6 bases, with 14 bases between. This CDR3 spans 14 amino acids. The CDR3 reads CASSVTGGGGEQYF. The CDR3 region has the DNA TGTGCCAGCAGCGTAACCGGGGGCGGGGGCGAGCAGTACTTC.

The chain combines TRBV27 with TRBJ1-4; TRBD1 matches at 7 bases. CDR3 length equals 17 residues. The V gene end was trimmed by 4 bases and the J gene end by 4 bases; junction bases not matched to a gene: 12. CDR1 and CDR2 from the germline V gene are MNHEY and SMNVEV (reference sequence). In DNA form, the CDR3 reads TGTGCCAGCAGTTACGGGGACAGCCGCCGCGTTAATGAAAAACTGTTTTTT. Its translation: CASSYGDSRRVNEKLFF.

The chain combines TRBV6-5 with TRBJ2-1; TRBD2 matches 9 bases. Unmatched junction bases numbered 10, after V lost 4 bases and J lost 6 bases. CDR3 size: 16 residues. The germline V gene encodes CDR1 MNHEY and CDR2 SVGAGI. CDR3 sequence: CASSLTVAGEGNEQFF. The DNA for the CDR3 is TGTGCCAGCAGTTTAACCGTAGCGGGGGAGGGCAATGAGCAGTTCTTC.

The gene calls are TRBV2 and TRBJ1-2, with 7 bases identical to TRBD1. The trim removed 7 bases at V and 4 bases at J, leaving 3 bases unmatched. CDR1 and CDR2 from the germline V gene are SNHLY and FYNNEI. CDR3 length equals 12 residues. The DNA of the CDR3 is TGTGCCAGCATGCAGGGGGTCTATGGCTACACCTTC. Protein product: CASMQGVYGYTF.

The chain links TRBV7-8 to TRBJ1-1, with D maybe TRBD1 (5 bases). Trimming shortened V by 5 bases and J by 3 bases, and 19 bases separated the two germline ends. Looked up from germline, CDR1 is SGHVS and CDR2 is FQNEAQ. The CDR3 extends over 16 amino acids. CDR3 sequence (DNA): TGTGCCAGCAGCCTCTGGAGGGGCGAAATCTACACTGAAGCTTTCTTT. As protein: CASSLWRGEIYTEAFF. The complete variable domain, with remaining parts taken from reference TRBV7-8 and TRBJ1-1, reads GAGVSQSPRYKVAKRGQDVALRCDPISGHVSLFWYQQALGQGPEFLTYFQNEAQLDKSGLPSDRFFAERPEGSVSTLKIQRTQQEDSAVYLCASSLWRGEIYTEAFFGQGTRLTVV.

The chain couples TRBV5-1 to TRBJ2-7; 8 bases agree with TRBD1. From germline, CDR1 is SGHRS and CDR2 YFSETQ. This CDR3 has 14 amino acids. The V gene end was trimmed by 4 bases and the J gene end by 5 bases; junction bases not matched to a gene: 8. In DNA form, the CDR3 reads TGCGCCAGCAGCAATGACAGGGGTAACGACGAGCAGTACTTC. Translating it yields CASSNDRGNDEQYF.

This clone was detected a few times. The chain carries TRBV5-6 and TRBJ1-1; D not resolved. Germline values: CDR1 SGHDT, CDR2 YYEEEE. The CDR3 totals 15 residues. Trimming pared 4 bases from V and 2 bases from J, leaving 15 bases between. As DNA, the CDR3 is TGTGCCAGCAGCAACGGGCCTAGCCCTAACACTGAAGCTTTCTTT. This translates into CASSNGPSPNTEAFF. Looking up the rest from reference TRBV5-6 and TRBJ1-1 gives the full variable domain: DAGVTQSPTHLIKTRGQQVTLRCSPKSGHDTVSWYQQALGQGPQFIFQYYEEEERQRGNFPDRFSGHQFPNYSSELNVNALLLGDSALYLCASSNGPSPNTEAFFGQGTRLTVV.

The chain employs TRBV30 and TRBJ2-5; 7 bases are a match to TRBD2. The ends lost 3 bases at V and 4 bases at J; junction bases unmatched: 2. The CDR3 has 12 amino acids. Germline assignment: CDR1 GTSNPN and CDR2 SVGIG (reference sequence). The CDR3 loop is CAWRGGGETQYF. In DNA form, the CDR3 reads TGTGCCTGGAGGGGCGGGGGAGAGACCCAGTACTTC.

A word on this clone: Distinct nucleotide sequences in the sample also encode this CDR3. V and J are TRBV7-9 and TRBJ2-1; TRBD1 aligns across 7 bases. The CDR3 loop spans 15 amino acids. Trimming took 1 base from V and 1 from J; bases not matched to a gene: 1. The germline gives CDR1 SEHNR, CDR2 FQNEAQ (reference sequence). The CDR3 DNA follows: TGTGCCAGCAGCTTAGGGGACAGTTCCTACAATGAGCAGTTCTTC. Its protein product is CASSLGDSSYNEQFF.

The chain uses TRBV5-4 and TRBJ2-5; 7 positions agree with TRBD1. Per germline, CDR1 SGHNT and CDR2 YYREEE (reference sequence). CDR3 size: 15 residues. Trimming removed 4 bases from V and 2 bases from J; junction bases left unmatched: 8. The CDR3 region is CASSRRTGEQETQYF. CDR3 nucleotides: TGTGCCAGCAGCCGCCGTACAGGGGAACAAGAGACCCAGTACTTC.

The CDR3 protein is CASSLDREGATEAFF. Here the CDR3 DNA reads TGTGCCAGCAGCTTAGATAGAGAGGGGGCAACTGAAGCTTTCTTT. This rearrangement joins TRBV11-2 to TRBJ1-1; 7 positions agree with TRBD1. There are 15 residues in the CDR3. Germline V gives CDR1 SGHAT, CDR2 FQNNGV. The ends lost 0 bases at V and 5 bases at J; junction bases unmatched: 6. The whole variable domain, remainder taken from reference TRBV11-2 and TRBJ1-1, is EAGVAQSPRYKIIEKRQSVAFWCNPISGHATLYWYQQILGQGPKLLIQFQNNGVVDDSQLPKDRFSAERLKGVDSTLKIQPAKLEDSAVYLCASSLDREGATEAFFGQGTRLTVV.

The gene calls are TRBV7-9 and TRBJ2-5; 7 nucleotides line up with TRBD1. Germline values: CDR1 SEHNR, CDR2 FQNEAQ (reference sequence). The CDR3 covers 13 residues. Unmatched junction bases numbered 4, after V lost 5 bases and J lost 4 bases. The CDR3 spells CASSLTGVETQYF. The CDR3 DNA reads as TGTGCCAGCAGCCTTACAGGGGTAGAGACCCAGTACTTC.

The V gene is TRBV19, the J gene TRBJ1-6; 9 bases fit TRBD1. V gave up 1 base and J gave up 7 bases; unmatched junction bases: 8. The CDR3 is 17 amino acids. Germline loops: CDR1 LNHDA, CDR2 SQIVND (reference sequence). CDR3 coding DNA: TGTGCCAGTAGTATAGCTTCACCGGGACAGGGAAATTCACCCCTCCACTTT. This translates into CASSIASPGQGNSPLHF.

This chain joins TRBV19 and TRBJ2-1; TRBD1 agrees at 10 bases. V was pared by 0 bases and J by 5 bases, with 10 bases of the junction left unmatched. This CDR3 is built from 18 residues. Germline V gene lookup returns CDR1 LNHDA and CDR2 SQIVND (reference sequence). The CDR3 loop reads CASSIDDRRTGGNNEQFF. The CDR3 DNA sequence: TGTGCCAGTAGTATAGACGATAGGCGGACAGGGGGGAACAATGAGCAGTTCTTC.

The chain links TRBV25-1 to TRBJ2-7, with 9 bases lining up with TRBD1. From germline, CDR1 is MGHDK and CDR2 SYGVNS. V trimming: 0 bases; J trimming: 5 bases; junction bases outside the gene matches: 5. This CDR3 spans 15 amino acids. CDR3 sequence reads: CASSEYSGQGDEQYF. The CDR3, as DNA: TGTGCCAGCAGTGAATACTCGGGACAGGGCGACGAGCAGTACTTC.

This clone was recorded many times. The rearrangement uses TRBV5-4 and TRBJ1-2; TRBD1 is a possible D gene (6 bases). V gave up 0 bases and J gave up 2 bases, with 8 bases separating them. Looked up from germline, CDR1 is SGHNT and CDR2 is YYREEE (reference sequence). CDR3 length: 14 residues. The CDR3: CASSLGGQNYGYTF. The CDR3 coding sequence is TGTGCCAGCAGCTTGGGGGGGCAGAACTATGGCTACACCTTC. Using reference TRBV5-4 and TRBJ1-2 for the parts outside the CDR3, the full variable domain is ETGVTQSPTHLIKTRGQQVTLRCSSQSGHNTVSWYQQALGQGPQFIFQYYREEENGRGNFPPRFSGLQFPNYSSELNVNALELDDSALYLCASSLGGQNYGYTFGSGTRLTVV.

The CDR3 spells CASSLLRVEPYNEQFF. The CDR3 coding sequence is TGTGCCAGCAGCTTACTCAGGGTCGAACCTTACAATGAGCAGTTCTTC. This chain links TRBV2 with TRBJ2-1; D may be TRBD1 (5 bases). V was pared by 6 bases and J by 4 bases, with 19 bases between. The germline CDR1 and CDR2 sequences are SNHLY and FYNNEI. This CDR3 region has 16 residues. Full variable domain (missing parts from reference TRBV2 and TRBJ2-1): EPEVTQTPSHQVTQMGQEVILRCVPISNHLYFYWYRQILGQKVEFLVSFYNNEISEKSEIFDDQFSVERPDGSNFTLKIRSTKLEDSAMYFCASSLLRVEPYNEQFFGPGTRLTVL.

This clone was found once. The genes are TRBV9 and TRBJ1-2; TRBD1 matches 7 bases. This CDR3 contains 14 residues. Germline V gives CDR1 SGDLS, CDR2 YYNGEE. With 0 bases clipped from V and 4 bases from J, the junction kept 3 bases outside the gene matches. The chain's CDR3 is CASSVGAGGYGYTF. The CDR3 DNA is TGTGCCAGCAGCGTAGGGGCAGGGGGCTATGGCTACACCTTC.

This clone was found a few times. The chain couples TRBV6-5 to TRBJ1-1; no clear D gene. The CDR3 totals 13 residues. Trimming removed 5 bases from V and 2 bases from J, with 9 bases in between. Germline CDR1 and CDR2: MNHEY and SVGAGI. The CDR3 here is CASSRDGNTEAFF. The CDR3 bases are TGTGCCAGCAGTCGGGATGGAAACACTGAAGCTTTCTTT.

V and J are TRBV18 and TRBJ2-5; weak D call: TRBD2 (5 bases). Germline values: CDR1 KGHSH, CDR2 LQKENI. The CDR3 is made up of 13 amino acids. Trimming took off 3 bases at V and 2 bases at J, with 7 bases between the two ends. The CDR3 region has the DNA TGTGCCAGCTCACCGTCGGGGCAAGAGACCCAGTACTTC. Protein product: CASSPSGQETQYF.

The chain links TRBV7-9 to TRBJ2-7; the D is unclear. The V end was cut by 3 bases, the J end by 7 bases, with 7 bases between. CDR3 length: 11 amino acids. CDR1 is SEHNR and CDR2 is FQNEAQ in the germline V gene (reference sequence). In DNA, the CDR3 is TGTGCCAGCAGCTTGACTTCGGAGCAGTACTTC. Encoded protein: CASSLTSEQYF.